Listed here are 9 T cell receptor beta chains from one sample, sequenced in a study of CD8 T cells in ankylosing spondylitis. TCRdb analysed the 5' RACE reads with MiXCR anew, one entry per CDR3 protein. The sample consists of around 340,000 distinct CDR3 sequences, approximately 22% of them appearing once. Sequenced material: blood, either unsorted or a sorted T cell fraction (not recorded which). The receptor set was obtained from a male donor with ankylosing spondylitis or in good health (not recorded which).

V and J are TRBV15 and TRBJ1-2; D might be TRBD1 (5 bases). The CDR3 covers 14 residues. The germline V gene encodes CDR1 LNHNV and CDR2 YYDKDF (reference sequence). V lost 3 bases, J lost 8 bases, and 16 bases lay in between. The CDR3 loop is CATSRDPRGGGYTF. CDR3 nucleotide sequence: TGTGCCACCAGCAGGGACCCGCGCGGGGGAGGCTACACCTTC.

This clonotype has only a few counts. The chain is built from TRBV29-1 and TRBJ1-5, with D unclear. Germline CDR1 is SQVTM and CDR2 is ANQGSEA. V lost 3 bases, J lost 2 bases, and 5 bases lay in between. The CDR3 length is 12 residues. The CDR3 coding sequence is TGCAGCGTTGAGGAGGGCAATCAGCCCCAGCATTTT. It codes for CSVEEGNQPQHF.

The genes are TRBV29-1 and TRBJ2-1, with TRBD2 identical over 10 bases. The CDR3 has 13 amino acids. Germline-derived CDR1 and CDR2 are SQVTM and ANQGSEA. The V segment lost 6 bases and the J segment 10 bases; nucleotides outside the gene matches: 9. The chain's CDR3 is CSVHGLAGVEQFF. The CDR3 coding sequence is TGCAGCGTCCACGGCCTAGCGGGGGTGGAGCAGTTCTTC.

This clonotype has just a few counts. V is TRBV11-2 and J is TRBJ2-3, with D possibly being TRBD1 or TRBD2 (5 bases each). The V end was cut by 0 bases, the J end by 0 bases, with 10 bases between. Germline CDR1 SGHAT, CDR2 FQNNGV. This CDR3 region has 16 residues. The CDR3 region is CASSLEVGESTDTQYF. The CDR3, as DNA: TGTGCCAGCAGCTTAGAAGTAGGGGAGAGCACAGATACGCAGTATTTT.

The rearrangement joins TRBV12-3 or TRBV12-4 to TRBJ2-7; no firm D call. This CDR3 is built from 16 residues. The V end lost 6 bases, the J end lost 0 bases, and 18 bases lay between the germline ends. The CDR3 DNA reads as TGTGCCAGCAGCCATTCCCCCTCATTACTCTCCTACGAGCAGTACTTC. Protein product: CASSHSPSLLSYEQYF.

This sequence joins TRBV10-3 and TRBJ2-2; D is perhaps TRBD1 (6 bases). This CDR3 spans 14 amino acids. Trimming pared 6 bases from V and 3 bases from J, leaving 11 bases between. Germline V gene lookup returns CDR1 ENHRY and CDR2 SYGVKD. In DNA form, the CDR3 reads TGTGCCATCAGGGACAGTTTGGACACCGGGGAGCTGTTTTTT. It yields the protein CAIRDSLDTGELFF.

This chain connects TRBV12-5 to TRBJ2-1, with 9 nucleotides matching TRBD2. Germline V CDR1 and CDR2: LGHNT, FRNRAP. This CDR3 region has 14 residues. After removal of 5 bases from V and 4 bases from J, the junction contained 3 bases not matched to a gene. CDR3 nucleotides: TGTGCTAGTGGTACCGCGGGGGGGTACAATGAGCAGTTCTTC. Encoded protein: CASGTAGGYNEQFF. The full variable domain, rest sourced from reference TRBV12-5 and TRBJ2-1, is DARVTQTPRHKVTEMGQEVTMRCQPILGHNTVFWYRQTMMQGLELLAYFRNRAPLDDSGMPKDRFSAEMPDATLATLKIQPSEPRDSAVYFCASGTAGGYNEQFFGPGTRLTVL.

This clonotype was detected only a few times. The chain links TRBV4-1 to TRBJ2-3; the D gene is possibly TRBD1 (6 bases). The CDR3 length is 13 residues. In germline, CDR1 is MGHRA, CDR2 YSYEKL. V was pared by 3 bases and J by 6 bases, with 10 bases between. DNA for the CDR3: TGCGCCAGCAGCCATTTAACAGGGGATACGCAGTATTTT. It specifies CASSHLTGDTQYF.

This clonotype has just a few counts. The V and J genes are TRBV20-1 and TRBJ2-4; TRBD1 or TRBD2 may be the D gene (5 bases each). The CDR3 is 14 residues long. The V gene lost 7 bases and the J gene lost 6 bases, with 19 bases spanning the gap. Per the germline V gene, CDR1 is DFQATT and CDR2 is SNEGSKA (reference sequence). Written as DNA, the CDR3 is TGCAGTGTGGTCTTCGCCGGGGCCCGAAACATTCAGTACTTC. This encodes CSVVFAGARNIQYF.